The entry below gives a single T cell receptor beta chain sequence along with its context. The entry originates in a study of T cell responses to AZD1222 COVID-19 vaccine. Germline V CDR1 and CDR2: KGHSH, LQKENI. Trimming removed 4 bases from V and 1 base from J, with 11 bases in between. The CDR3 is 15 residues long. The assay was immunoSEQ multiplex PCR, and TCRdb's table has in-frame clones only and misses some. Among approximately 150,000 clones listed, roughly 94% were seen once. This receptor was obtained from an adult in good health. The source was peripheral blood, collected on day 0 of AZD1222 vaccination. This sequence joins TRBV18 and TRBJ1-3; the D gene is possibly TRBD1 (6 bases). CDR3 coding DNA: TGTGCCAGCTCACTGAACAGGGAGTCTGGAAACACCATATATTTT. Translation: CASSLNRESGNTIYF. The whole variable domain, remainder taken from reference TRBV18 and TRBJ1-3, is NAGVMQNPRHLVRRRGQEARLRCSPMKGHSHVYWYRQLPEEGLKFMVYLQKENIIDESGMPKERFSAEFPKEGPSILRIQQVVRGDSAAYFCASSLNRESGNTIYFGEGSWLTVV.